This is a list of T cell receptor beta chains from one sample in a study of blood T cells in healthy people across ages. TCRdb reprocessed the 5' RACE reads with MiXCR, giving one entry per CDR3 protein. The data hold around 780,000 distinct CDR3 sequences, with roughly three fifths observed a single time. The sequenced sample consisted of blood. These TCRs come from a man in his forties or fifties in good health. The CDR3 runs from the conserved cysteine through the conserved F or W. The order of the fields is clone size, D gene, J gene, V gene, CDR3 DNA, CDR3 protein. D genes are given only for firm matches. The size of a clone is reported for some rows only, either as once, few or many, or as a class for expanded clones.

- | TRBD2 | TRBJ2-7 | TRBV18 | TGTGCCAGCTCACTTTTAAGGCTAGCGGGAGAAAGAAACGAGAATGGCGAGCAGTACTTC | CASSLLRLAGERNENGEQYF
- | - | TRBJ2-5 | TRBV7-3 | TGTGCCAGCAGCCGGACCGGAGGGGGCCAAGAGACCCAGTACTTC | CASSRTGGGQETQYF
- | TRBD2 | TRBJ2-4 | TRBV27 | TGTGCCAGCAGTCTGCAGCCCAACGGGATGGTAGCGGGGGGTGACATTCAGTACTTC | CASSLQPNGMVAGGDIQYF
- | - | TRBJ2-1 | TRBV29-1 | TGCAGCGTTTCTATCAGGGGCGCCTACAATGAGCAGTTCTTC | CSVSIRGAYNEQFF
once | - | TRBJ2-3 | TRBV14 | TGTGCCAGCAGCCAAGGCCCGGGCTGGATAGATACGCAGTATTTT | CASSQGPGWIDTQYF
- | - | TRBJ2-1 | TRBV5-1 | TGCGCCAGCAGCTACGGGACACAGTACTACAATGAGCAGTTCTTC | CASSYGTQYYNEQFF
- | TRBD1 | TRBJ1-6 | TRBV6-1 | TGTGCCAGCAGGGAACGAAGGACAGGGATGAATTCACCCCTCCACTTT | CASRERRTGMNSPLHF
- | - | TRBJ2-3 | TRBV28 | TGTGCCAGCAGTTTATGGCAGAACACAGATACGCAGTATTTT | CASSLWQNTDTQYF
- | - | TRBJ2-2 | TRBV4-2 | TGTGCCAGCAGCCTACAGAGCGGGGAGCTGTTTTTT | CASSLQSGELFF
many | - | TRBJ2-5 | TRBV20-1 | TGCAGCGCCGCCCAAGAGACCCAGTACTTC | CSAAQETQYF
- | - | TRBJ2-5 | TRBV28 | TGTGCCAGCAGCAATGGGGGTAGTGGAGAGACCCAGTACTTC | CASSNGGSGETQYF
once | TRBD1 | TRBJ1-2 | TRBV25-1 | TGTGCCAGCAGTGGAGAGGGACAGTCCCGCACATCGAACGATGGCTACACCTTC | CASSGEGQSRTSNDGYTF
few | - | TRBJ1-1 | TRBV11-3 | TGTGCCAGCAGCTTAGAGATGAACACTGAAGCTTTCTTT | CASSLEMNTEAFF
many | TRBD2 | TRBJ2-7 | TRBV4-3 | TGCGCCAGCAGCCAAGGGGACTACAACTACGAGCAGTACTTC | CASSQGDYNYEQYF
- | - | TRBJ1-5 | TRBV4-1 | TGCGCCAGCAGCCAAGACGTGAAGGGGCTTTATCAGCCCCAGCATTTT | CASSQDVKGLYQPQHF
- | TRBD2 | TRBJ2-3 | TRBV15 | TGTGCCACCAGCAGAGAAGGCAGGGAGGGTAGAGATACGCAGTATTTT | CATSREGREGRDTQYF
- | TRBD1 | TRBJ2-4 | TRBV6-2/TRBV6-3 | TGTGCCAGCAGTATTAGCCGGACAGGGCCGGGGGAGCAGTACTTC | CASSISRTGPGEQYF
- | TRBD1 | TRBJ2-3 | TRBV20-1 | TGCAGTCCTCGGGACAGACGCACAGATACGCAGTATTTT | CSPRDRRTDTQYF
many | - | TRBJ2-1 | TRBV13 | TGTGCCAGCAGCTTAGTGGCCGACCCAGGGAATGAGCAGTTCTTC | CASSLVADPGNEQFF
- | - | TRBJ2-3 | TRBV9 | TGTGCCAGCAGCGTCCTCGGGAATAGAGATACGCAGTATTTT | CASSVLGNRDTQYF
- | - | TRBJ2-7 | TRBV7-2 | TGTGCCAGCAGCTTCCGCGCCGGTCAGGGTGGCGAGCAGTACTTC | CASSFRAGQGGEQYF
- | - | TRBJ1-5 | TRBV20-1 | TGCAGTGCTAGAGCCCGCCGGGGGTTTAGCAATCAGCCCCAGCATTTT | CSARARRGFSNQPQHF
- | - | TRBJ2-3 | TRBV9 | TGTGCCAGCAGCTCGTCCCTAAGGGGCACAGATACGCAGTATTTT | CASSSSLRGTDTQYF
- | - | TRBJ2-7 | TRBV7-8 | TGTGCCAGCAGCCCCCGGGACACCACCTACGAGCAGTACTTC | CASSPRDTTYEQYF
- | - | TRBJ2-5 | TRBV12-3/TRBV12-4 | TGTGCCAGCAGTTTTGGGATGGGGGACCAAGAGACCCAGTACTTC | CASSFGMGDQETQYF
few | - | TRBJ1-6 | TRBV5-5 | TGTGCCAGCAGCAGTACCAACTCACCCCTCCACTTT | CASSSTNSPLHF
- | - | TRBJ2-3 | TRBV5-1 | TGCGCCAGCAGACTGGACAGTTTCACAGATACGCAGTATTTT | CASRLDSFTDTQYF
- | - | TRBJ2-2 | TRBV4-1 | TGCGCCAACAGCCAAGCATTTTTTGCCGGGGAGCTGTTTTTT | CANSQAFFAGELFF
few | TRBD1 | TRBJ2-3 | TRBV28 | TGTGCCAGCAGTTCGGGACAGCCGACAGATACGCAGTATTTT | CASSSGQPTDTQYF